This T cell receptor beta chain was observed in a study of neoadjuvant nivolumab and ipilimumab in lung cancer. Findings and caveats of the study: Only two of four nivolumab-treated tumors gained richness and clonality by surgery. Compared with tumor-adjacent uninvolved lung, resected tumors showed greater richness and clonality. Pretherapy blood TCR richness correlated positively with resected tumor richness.

J was trimmed by 3 bases and V by 7 bases; bases with no gene match: 11. Germline V lookup: CDR1 SGHRS, CDR2 YFSETQ. This CDR3 contains 16 residues. About this clone: No antigen is known for it.

Profiling relied on immunoSEQ multiplex PCR, and the TCRdb table lists in-frame clones only, not all of them. Counted here are some 13,000 clones, roughly 95% occurring once; the ten biggest clones make up roughly 2.6%. V and J are TRBV5-1 and TRBJ2-2; 8 bases are a match to TRBD2. The sequence was collected from an adult with non-small cell lung cancer. The starting material was peripheral blood, obtained after neoadjuvant nivolumab, alone or with ipilimumab, at or shortly before surgery. Here the CDR3 reads CASSSFGGRYTGELFF. CDR3 bases: TGCGCCAGCTCTTCTTTTGGCGGGAGGTACACCGGGGAGCTGTTTTTT.